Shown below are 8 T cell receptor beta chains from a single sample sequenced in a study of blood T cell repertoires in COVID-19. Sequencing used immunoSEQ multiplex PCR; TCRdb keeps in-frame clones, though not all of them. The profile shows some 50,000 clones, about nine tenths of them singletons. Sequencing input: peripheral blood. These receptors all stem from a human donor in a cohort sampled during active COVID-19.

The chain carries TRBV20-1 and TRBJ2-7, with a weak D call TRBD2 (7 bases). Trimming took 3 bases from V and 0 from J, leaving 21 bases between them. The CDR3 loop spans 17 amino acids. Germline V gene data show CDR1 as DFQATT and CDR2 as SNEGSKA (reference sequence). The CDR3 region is CSASDWGGEAGSYEQYF. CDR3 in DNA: TGCAGTGCTAGTGACTGGGGGGGCGAGGCAGGCTCCTACGAGCAGTACTTC.

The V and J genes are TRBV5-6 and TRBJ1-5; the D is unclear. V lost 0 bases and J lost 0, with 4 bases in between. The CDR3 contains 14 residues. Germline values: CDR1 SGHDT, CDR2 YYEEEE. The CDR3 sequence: CASSLADSNQPQHF. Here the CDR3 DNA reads TGTGCCAGCAGCTTGGCAGATAGCAATCAGCCCCAGCATTTT. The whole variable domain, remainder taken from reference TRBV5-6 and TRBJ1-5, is DAGVTQSPTHLIKTRGQQVTLRCSPKSGHDTVSWYQQALGQGPQFIFQYYEEEERQRGNFPDRFSGHQFPNYSSELNVNALLLGDSALYLCASSLADSNQPQHFGDGTRLSIL.

The CDR3: CASSYGQGGETQYF. CDR3 coding DNA: TGCGCCAGCAGCTATGGACAGGGTGGGGAGACCCAGTACTTC. The gene calls are TRBV5-1 and TRBJ2-5, with 8 bases lining up with TRBD1. This CDR3 is built from 14 residues. V trimming: 3 bases; J trimming: 5 bases; junction bases outside the gene matches: 6. Germline V gene sequence: CDR1 SGHRS, CDR2 YFSETQ.

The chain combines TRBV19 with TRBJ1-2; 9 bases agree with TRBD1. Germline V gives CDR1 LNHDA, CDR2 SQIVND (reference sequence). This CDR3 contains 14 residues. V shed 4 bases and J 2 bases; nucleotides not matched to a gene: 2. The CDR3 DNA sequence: TGTGCCAGTAGTACGGGACAGGGAAACTATGGCTACACCTTC. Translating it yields CASSTGQGNYGYTF.

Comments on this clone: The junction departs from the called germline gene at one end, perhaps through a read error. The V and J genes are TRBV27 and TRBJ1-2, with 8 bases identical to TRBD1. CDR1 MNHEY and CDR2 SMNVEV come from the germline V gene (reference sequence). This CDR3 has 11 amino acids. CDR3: CASTHRDRIFF. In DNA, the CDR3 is TGTGCCAGCACCCACCGGGACAGGATCTTCTTC.

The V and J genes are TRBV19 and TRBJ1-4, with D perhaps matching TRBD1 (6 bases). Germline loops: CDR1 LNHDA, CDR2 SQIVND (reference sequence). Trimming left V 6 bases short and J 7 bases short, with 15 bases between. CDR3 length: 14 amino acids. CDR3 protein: CASRRRQEPEKLFF. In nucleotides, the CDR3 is TGTGCCAGTAGACGACGACAGGAGCCTGAAAAACTGTTTTTT.

Here the CDR3 reads CASSYSLAVSTDTQYF. The CDR3 nucleotides read TGTGCCAGCAGTTACAGTCTCGCAGTTAGCACAGATACGCAGTATTTT. The genes are TRBV6-5 and TRBJ2-3; no definite D call. The CDR3 runs 16 residues. V dropped 2 bases and J dropped 0 bases, with 12 bases sitting between them. CDR1 is MNHEY, CDR2 SVGAGI, per germline.

CDR3 sequence reads: CASSAGLGPLPDTQYF. DNA of the CDR3: TGTGCCAGCAGTGCCGGACTAGGTCCTCTTCCAGATACGCAGTATTTT. The chain links TRBV27 to TRBJ2-3, with 7 bases fitting TRBD2. CDR3 length: 16 residues. Germline CDR1 reads MNHEY; CDR2 reads SMNVEV (reference sequence). J lost 4 bases, V lost 5 bases, and 12 bases had no gene match.